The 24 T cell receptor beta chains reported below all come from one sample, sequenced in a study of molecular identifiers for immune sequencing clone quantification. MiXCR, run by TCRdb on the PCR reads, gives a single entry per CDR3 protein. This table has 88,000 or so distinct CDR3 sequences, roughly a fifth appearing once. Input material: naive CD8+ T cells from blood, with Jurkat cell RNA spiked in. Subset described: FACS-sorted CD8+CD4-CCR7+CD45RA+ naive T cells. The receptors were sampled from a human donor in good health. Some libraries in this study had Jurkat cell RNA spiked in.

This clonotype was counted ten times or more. CDR3 nucleotides: TGTGCCAGCAGCCAAGAACAAACAGGGGGCGCGGGGACTGAAGCTTTCTTT. As protein: CASSQEQTGGAGTEAFF. The chain employs TRBV4-2 and TRBJ1-1; 9 nucleotides line up with TRBD1. V trimming: 0 bases; J trimming: 5 bases; junction bases outside the gene matches: 10. Germline V gene lookup returns CDR1 LGHNA and CDR2 YNFKEQ. The CDR3 length is 17 residues.

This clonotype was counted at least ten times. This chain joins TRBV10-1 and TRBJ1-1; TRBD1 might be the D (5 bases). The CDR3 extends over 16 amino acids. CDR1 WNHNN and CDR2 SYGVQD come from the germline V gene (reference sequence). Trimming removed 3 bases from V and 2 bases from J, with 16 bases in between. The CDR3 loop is CASSDSPDKANTEAFF. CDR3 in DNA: TGCGCCAGCAGTGACTCACCGGACAAGGCCAACACTGAAGCTTTCTTT.

In DNA form, the CDR3 reads TGTGCCAGCAGTTTAAGTCTAGCGGGCCCCTACAATGAGCAGTTCTTC. Encoded protein: CASSLSLAGPYNEQFF. This chain connects TRBV27 to TRBJ2-1, with 8 nucleotides matching TRBD2. Germline V gene lookup returns CDR1 MNHEY and CDR2 SMNVEV (reference sequence). Trimming removed 2 bases from V and 2 bases from J; junction bases left unmatched: 5. The CDR3 spans 16 residues.

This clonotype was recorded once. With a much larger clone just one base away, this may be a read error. In DNA, the CDR3 is TGCAGCGGACAGGCGAACGCTGAAGCTTTCTTT. It yields the protein CSGQANAEAFF. The chain employs TRBV29-1 and TRBJ1-1, with a possible D match to TRBD1 (6 bases). CDR1 is SQVTM, CDR2 ANQGSEA, per germline. The length of the CDR3 is 11 residues.

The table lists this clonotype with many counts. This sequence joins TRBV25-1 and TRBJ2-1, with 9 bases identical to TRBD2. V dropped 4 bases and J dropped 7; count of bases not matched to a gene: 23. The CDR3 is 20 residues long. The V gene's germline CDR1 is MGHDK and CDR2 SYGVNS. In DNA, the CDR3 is TGTGCCAGCAGTGTTTGGGGAGGGGGCGGCGCGGGAGGGCCTGGGAATGAGCAGTTCTTC. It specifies CASSVWGGGGAGGPGNEQFF. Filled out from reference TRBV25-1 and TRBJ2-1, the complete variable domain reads EADIYQTPRYLVIGTGKKITLECSQTMGHDKMYWYQQDPGMELHLIHYSYGVNSTEKGDLSSESTVSRIRTEHFPLTLESARPSHTSQYLCASSVWGGGGAGGPGNEQFFGPGTRLTVL.

The CDR3 loop reads CASSQAQLGEQFF. The CDR3 DNA sequence: TGCGCCAGCAGCCAAGCTCAGCTCGGTGAGCAGTTCTTC. The chain recombines TRBV4-3 with TRBJ2-1; no clear D gene. The CDR3 contains 13 residues. Trimming pared 1 base from V and 9 bases from J, leaving 10 bases between. CDR1 and CDR2 (germline): LGHNA, YSLEER.

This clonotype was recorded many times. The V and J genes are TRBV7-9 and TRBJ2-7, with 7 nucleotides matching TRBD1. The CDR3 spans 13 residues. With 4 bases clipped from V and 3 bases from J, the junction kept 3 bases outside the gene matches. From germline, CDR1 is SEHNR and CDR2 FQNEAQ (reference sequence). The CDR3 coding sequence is TGTGCCAGCAGCTCGGGACAGCTCTACGAGCAGTACTTC. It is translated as CASSSGQLYEQYF.

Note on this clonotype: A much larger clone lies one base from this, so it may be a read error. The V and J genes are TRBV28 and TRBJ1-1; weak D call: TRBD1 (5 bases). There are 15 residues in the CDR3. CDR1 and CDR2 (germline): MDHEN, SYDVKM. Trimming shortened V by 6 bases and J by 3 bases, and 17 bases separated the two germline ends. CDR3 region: CASSPYGGMYTEAFF. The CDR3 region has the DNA TGTGCCAGCAGCCCGTACGGGGGGATGTACACTGAAGCTTTCTTT.

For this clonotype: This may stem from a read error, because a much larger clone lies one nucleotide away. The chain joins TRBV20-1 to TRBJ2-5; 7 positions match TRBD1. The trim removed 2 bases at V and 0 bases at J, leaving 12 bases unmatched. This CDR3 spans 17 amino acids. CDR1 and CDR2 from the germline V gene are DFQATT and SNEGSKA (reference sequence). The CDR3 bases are TGCAGTGCTAGAAACTTTATGACAGGGAGTAACCAAGAGACCCAGTACTTC. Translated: CSARNFMTGSNQETQYF.

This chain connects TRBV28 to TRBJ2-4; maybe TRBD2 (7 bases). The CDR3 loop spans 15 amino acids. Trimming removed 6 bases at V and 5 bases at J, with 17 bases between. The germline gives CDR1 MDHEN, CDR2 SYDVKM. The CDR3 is CASRRWGGGQNIQYF. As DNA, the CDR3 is TGTGCCAGCAGACGGTGGGGGGGGGGGCAAAACATTCAGTACTTC.

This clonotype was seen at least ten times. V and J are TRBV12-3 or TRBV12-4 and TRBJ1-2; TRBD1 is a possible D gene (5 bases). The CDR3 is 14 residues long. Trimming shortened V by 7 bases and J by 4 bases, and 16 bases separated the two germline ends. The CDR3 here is CASNQEGNVYGYTF. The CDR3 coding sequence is TGTGCCAGCAATCAGGAGGGGAACGTCTATGGCTACACCTTC.

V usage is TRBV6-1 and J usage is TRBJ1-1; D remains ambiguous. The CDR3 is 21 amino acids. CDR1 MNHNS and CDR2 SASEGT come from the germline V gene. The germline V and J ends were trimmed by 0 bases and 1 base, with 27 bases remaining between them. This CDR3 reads CASSEANRWASRLGENTEAFF. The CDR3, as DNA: TGTGCCAGCAGTGAAGCGAATCGATGGGCCAGTCGATTGGGCGAGAACACTGAAGCTTTCTTT.

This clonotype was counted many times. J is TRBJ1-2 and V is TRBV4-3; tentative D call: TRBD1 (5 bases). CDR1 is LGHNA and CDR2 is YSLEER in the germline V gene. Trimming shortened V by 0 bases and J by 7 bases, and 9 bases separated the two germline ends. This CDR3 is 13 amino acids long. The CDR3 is CASSQDGGTGYTF. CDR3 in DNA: TGCGCCAGCAGCCAAGATGGAGGGACTGGCTACACCTTC.

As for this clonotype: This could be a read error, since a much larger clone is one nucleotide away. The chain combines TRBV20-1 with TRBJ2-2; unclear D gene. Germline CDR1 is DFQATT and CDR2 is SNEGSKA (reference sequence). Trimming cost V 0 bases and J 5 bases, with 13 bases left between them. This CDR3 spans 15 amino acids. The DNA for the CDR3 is TGCAGTGCTAGAGATAGGAGCTGGCGGACCGGGGAGCTGTTTTTT. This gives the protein CSARDRSWRTGELFF.

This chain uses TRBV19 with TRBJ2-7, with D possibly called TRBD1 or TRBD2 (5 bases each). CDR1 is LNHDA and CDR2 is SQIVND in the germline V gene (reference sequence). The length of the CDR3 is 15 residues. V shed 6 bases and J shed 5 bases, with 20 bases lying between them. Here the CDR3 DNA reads TGTGCCAGTAGGAGTGAGCACGGGACCCTCCACGAGCAGTACTTC. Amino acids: CASRSEHGTLHEQYF.

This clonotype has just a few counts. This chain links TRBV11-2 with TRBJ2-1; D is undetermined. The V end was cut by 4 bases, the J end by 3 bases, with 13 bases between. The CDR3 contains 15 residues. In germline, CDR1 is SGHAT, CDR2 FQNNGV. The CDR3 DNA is TGTGCCAGCAGCTCTATCAGACATAACTACAATGAGCAGTTCTTC. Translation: CASSSIRHNYNEQFF. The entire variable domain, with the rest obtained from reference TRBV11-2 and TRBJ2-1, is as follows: EAGVAQSPRYKIIEKRQSVAFWCNPISGHATLYWYQQILGQGPKLLIQFQNNGVVDDSQLPKDRFSAERLKGVDSTLKIQPAKLEDSAVYLCASSSIRHNYNEQFFGPGTRLTVL.

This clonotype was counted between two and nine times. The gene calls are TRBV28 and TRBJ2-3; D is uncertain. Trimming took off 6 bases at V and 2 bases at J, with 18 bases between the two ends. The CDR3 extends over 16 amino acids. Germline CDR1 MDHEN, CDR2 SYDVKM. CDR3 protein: CASSPLEFEDTDTQYF. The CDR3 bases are TGTGCCAGCAGCCCCTTGGAGTTTGAGGACACAGATACGCAGTATTTT.

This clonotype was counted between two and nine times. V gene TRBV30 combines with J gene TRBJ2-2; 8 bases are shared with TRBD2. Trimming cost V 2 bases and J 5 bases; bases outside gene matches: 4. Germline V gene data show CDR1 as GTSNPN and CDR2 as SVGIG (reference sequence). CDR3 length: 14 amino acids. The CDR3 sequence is CAWSISGATGELFF. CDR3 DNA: TGTGCCTGGAGTATTAGCGGGGCGACCGGGGAGCTGTTTTTT.

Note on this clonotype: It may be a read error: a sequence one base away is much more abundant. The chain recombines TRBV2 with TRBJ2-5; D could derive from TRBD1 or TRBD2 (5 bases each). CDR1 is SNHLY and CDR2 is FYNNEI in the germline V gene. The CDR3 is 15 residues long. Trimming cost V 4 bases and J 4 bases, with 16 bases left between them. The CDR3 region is CASSGGVLESETQYF. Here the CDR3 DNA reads TGTGCCAGCAGTGGAGGGGTCTTAGAGTCAGAGACCCAGTACTTC.

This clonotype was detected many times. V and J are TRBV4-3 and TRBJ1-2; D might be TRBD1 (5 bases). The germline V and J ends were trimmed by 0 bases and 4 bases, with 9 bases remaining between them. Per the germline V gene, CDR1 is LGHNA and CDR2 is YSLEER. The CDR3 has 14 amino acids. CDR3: CASSQDKGFYGYTF. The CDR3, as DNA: TGCGCCAGCAGCCAAGATAAGGGGTTCTATGGCTACACCTTC.

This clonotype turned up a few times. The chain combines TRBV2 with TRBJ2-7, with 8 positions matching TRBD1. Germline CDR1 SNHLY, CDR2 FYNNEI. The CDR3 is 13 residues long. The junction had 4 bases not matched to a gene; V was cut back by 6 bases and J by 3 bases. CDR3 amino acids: CASRGQVNYEQYF. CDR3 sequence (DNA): TGTGCCAGCAGGGGACAGGTCAACTACGAGCAGTACTTC.

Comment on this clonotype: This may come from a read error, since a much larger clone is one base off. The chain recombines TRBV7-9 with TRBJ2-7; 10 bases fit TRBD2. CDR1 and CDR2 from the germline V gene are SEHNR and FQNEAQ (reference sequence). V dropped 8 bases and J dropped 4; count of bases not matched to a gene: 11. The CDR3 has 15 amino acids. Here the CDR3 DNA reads TGTGCCAGCGGCGGGCTAGCGGGAGCTAGTTACGAGCAGTACTTC. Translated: CASGGLAGASYEQYF.

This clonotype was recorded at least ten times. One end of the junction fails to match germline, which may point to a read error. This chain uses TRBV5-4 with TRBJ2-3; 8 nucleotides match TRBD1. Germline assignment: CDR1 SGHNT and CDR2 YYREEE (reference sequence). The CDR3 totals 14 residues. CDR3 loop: CASSTGLDRAQPNF. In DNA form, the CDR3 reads TGTGCCAGCAGCACCGGACTGGACAGGGCCCAGCCTAATTTT.

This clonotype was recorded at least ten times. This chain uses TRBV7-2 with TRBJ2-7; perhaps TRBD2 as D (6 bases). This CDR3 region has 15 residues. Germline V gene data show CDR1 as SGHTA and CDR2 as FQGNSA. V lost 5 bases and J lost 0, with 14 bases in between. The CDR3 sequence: CASSIGTLSSYEQYF. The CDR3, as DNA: TGTGCCAGCAGCATCGGGACTCTAAGCTCCTACGAGCAGTACTTC.